The 9 T cell receptor beta chains presented below share a single source sample, sequenced in a study of cytomegalovirus exposure and HLA in healthy donors. It was with 60 Vbeta and 13 Jbeta primers that the PCR ran. Assay used: immunoSEQ multiplex PCR; TCRdb lists only in-frame clones, some missing. The sample holds some 170,000 clones, roughly 80% seen once. Specimen: PBMCs. These receptors all come from a man aged 40-49 years in good health and CMV-seronegative.

V is TRBV4-1 and J is TRBJ2-5; 11 nucleotides line up with TRBD1. The end of the DNA aligns better with TRBJ2-7, so the J call may be wrong. Germline CDR1 is MGHRA and CDR2 is YSYEKL. The CDR3 is made up of 17 amino acids. The CDR3 nucleotides read TGCGCCAGCAGCCAAGAATTGGACAGGGGGCAAACCTACGAGCAGTACTTC. The encoded protein is CASSQELDRGQTYEQYF.

The chain employs TRBV29-1 and TRBJ2-4; D perhaps matches TRBD1 (6 bases). CDR1 SQVTM and CDR2 ANQGSEA come from the germline V gene. The CDR3 length is 13 residues. The V end was cut by 3 bases, the J end by 8 bases, with 14 bases between. CDR3 in amino acids: CSVERATGYIQYF. The CDR3 DNA follows: TGCAGCGTTGAGAGGGCTACAGGGTACATTCAGTACTTC.

The chain links TRBV11-3 to TRBJ2-6; D not resolved. The V end lost 3 bases, the J end lost 3 bases, and 3 bases lay between the germline ends. Germline V lookup: CDR1 SGHNT, CDR2 YENEEA. The CDR3 contains 13 residues. CDR3 sequence: CASSFGGANVLTF. CDR3 bases: TGTGCCAGCAGCTTCGGTGGGGCCAACGTCCTGACTTTC. Full variable domain (rest looked up from reference TRBV11-3 and TRBJ2-6): EAGVVQSPRYKIIEKKQPVAFWCNPISGHNTLYWYLQNLGQGPELLIRYENEEAVDDSQLPKDRFSAERLKGVDSTLKIQPAELGDSAVYLCASSFGGANVLTFGAGSRLTVL.

The chain has TRBV19 and TRBJ2-6, with 7 nucleotides matching TRBD1. The CDR3 spans 16 residues. V lost 8 bases and J lost 0; bases outside the gene matches: 7. CDR1 is LNHDA, CDR2 SQIVND, per germline (reference sequence). CDR3 amino acids: CASEWDSYSGANVLTF. The CDR3 coding sequence is TGTGCCAGTGAATGGGACAGCTACTCTGGGGCCAACGTCCTGACTTTC.

This rearrangement joins TRBV7-2 to TRBJ2-5, with 9 bases aligning to TRBD2. Germline V gives CDR1 SGHTA, CDR2 FQGNSA. J was trimmed by 5 bases and V by 4 bases; bases with no gene match: 8. The CDR3 has 15 amino acids. This CDR3 reads CASSSKTSGYETQYF. CDR3 DNA sequence: TGTGCCAGCAGCTCCAAGACTAGCGGATATGAGACCCAGTACTTC.

The chain has TRBV5-4 and TRBJ1-2; the D gene is possibly TRBD1 (6 bases). CDR3 size: 13 residues. The V end lost 1 base, the J end lost 8 bases, and 12 bases lay between the germline ends. From germline, CDR1 is SGHNT and CDR2 YYREEE (reference sequence). The CDR3 protein is CASSLSAGEGYTF. CDR3 in DNA: TGTGCCAGCAGCTTGTCCGCAGGGGAGGGCTACACCTTC.

CDR3 bases: TGTGCCAGCAGCAGGGACTATAAGGAGACCCAGTACTTC. It codes for CASSRDYKETQYF. This chain uses TRBV5-4 with TRBJ2-5; 7 bases agree with TRBD2. Germline loops: CDR1 SGHNT, CDR2 YYREEE (reference sequence). This CDR3 contains 13 residues. V shed 4 bases and J 5 bases; nucleotides not matched to a gene: 5.

Written as DNA, the CDR3 is TGTGCCAGCAGCGATACAGGGGGCTACGAGCAGTACTTC. Translation gives CASSDTGGYEQYF. The J gene is TRBJ2-5, the V gene TRBV9; 8 positions match TRBD1. The DNA end lines up better with TRBJ2-7; the J call may be wrong. The CDR3 extends over 13 amino acids. Germline values: CDR1 SGDLS, CDR2 YYNGEE.

As to this clone: Its ends do not fully match the called genes, so a read error is possible. The gene calls are TRBV7-9 and TRBJ1-5; D may be TRBD1 (5 bases). CDR1 is SEHNR, CDR2 FQNEAQ, per germline (reference sequence). This CDR3 spans 12 amino acids. CDR3 in DNA: TGTTCCAGCAGCCGGGGGGGGGAGCCCCAGCATTTT. This sequence encodes CSSSRGGEPQHF.